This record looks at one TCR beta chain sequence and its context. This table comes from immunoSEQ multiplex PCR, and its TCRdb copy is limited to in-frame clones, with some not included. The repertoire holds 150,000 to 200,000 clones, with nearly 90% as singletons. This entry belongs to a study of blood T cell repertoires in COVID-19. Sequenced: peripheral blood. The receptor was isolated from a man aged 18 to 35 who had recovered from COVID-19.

CDR3 sequence (DNA): TGTGCCTGGAGTGGTCCATCCGAGCGGGGATCCTACAATGAGCAGTTCTTC. Protein: CAWSGPSERGSYNEQFF. The chain employs TRBV30 and TRBJ2-1, with 7 positions matching TRBD2. The CDR3 has 17 amino acids. Germline-derived CDR1 and CDR2 are GTSNPN and SVGIG (reference sequence). V trimming: 1 base; J trimming: 1 base; junction bases outside the gene matches: 10.